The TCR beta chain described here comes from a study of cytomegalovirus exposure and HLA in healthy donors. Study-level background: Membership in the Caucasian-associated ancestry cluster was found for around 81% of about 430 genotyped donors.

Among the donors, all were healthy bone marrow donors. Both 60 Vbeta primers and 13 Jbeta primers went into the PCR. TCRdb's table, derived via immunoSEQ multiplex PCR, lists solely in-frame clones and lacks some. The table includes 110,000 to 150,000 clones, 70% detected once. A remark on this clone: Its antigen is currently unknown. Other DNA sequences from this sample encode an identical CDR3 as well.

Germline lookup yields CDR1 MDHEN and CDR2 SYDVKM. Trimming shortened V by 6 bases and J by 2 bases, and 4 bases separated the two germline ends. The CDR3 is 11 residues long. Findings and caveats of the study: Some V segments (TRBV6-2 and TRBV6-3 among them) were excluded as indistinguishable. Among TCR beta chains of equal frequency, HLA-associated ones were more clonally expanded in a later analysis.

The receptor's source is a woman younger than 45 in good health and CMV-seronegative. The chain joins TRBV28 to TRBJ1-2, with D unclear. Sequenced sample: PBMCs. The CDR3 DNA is TGTGCCAGCAGCCAAAACTATGGCTACACCTTC. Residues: CASSQNYGYTF.